This T cell receptor (beta chain) was identified during a study of control samples from healthy donors and cancer patients. A few counts support this clone. The repertoire was sequenced with immunoSEQ multiplex PCR; TCRdb's copy has only in-frame clones and lacks some. Here the sample spans 150,000 to 180,000 clones, approximately 96% being singletons. CDR1 SGHKS and CDR2 YYEKEE come from the germline V gene (reference sequence). The CDR3 is 14 amino acids. Trimming cost V 9 bases and J 0 bases; bases outside gene matches: 9. Sequences were obtained from blood. The gene calls are TRBV5-5 and TRBJ2-7; 7 bases align to TRBD2. The TCR comes from a man in his forties in good health. DNA of the CDR3: TGTGCCACCAAGGCGGGCGGGAGCTCCTACGAGCAGTACTTC. Amino acid sequence: CATKAGGSSYEQYF. The entire variable domain, with the rest obtained from reference TRBV5-5 and TRBJ2-7, is as follows: DAGVTQSPTHLIKTRGQQVTLRCSPISGHKSVSWYQQVLGQGPQFIFQYYEKEERGRGNFPDRFSARQFPNYSSELNVNALLLGDSALYLCATKAGGSSYEQYFGPGTRLTVT.